The source of this T cell receptor (beta chain) is a study of beta chain features in type 1 diabetes. Study-level information: Cell yields, gender and age were similar in healthy donors and patients.

Germline lookup yields CDR1 SGHRS and CDR2 YFSETQ. V shed 0 bases, J shed 1 base, and the junction held 4 bases outside the gene matches. The CDR3 is 17 amino acids. Isolated RNA was reverse transcribed in full, so expressed TCRB transcripts were sequenced. Only in-frame clones appear in the TCRdb table, and some are missing; sequencing was by immunoSEQ multiplex PCR. The sample contains roughly 230,000 clones, 9.6% of which appear only once. The specimen was naive CD4+ T cells from blood. The chain recombines TRBV5-1 with TRBJ2-3; 11 bases align to TRBD2. This sequence originates from a woman aged 18-29 years in good health. The CDR3, as DNA: TGCGCCAGCAGCTTGGGGCTAGCGGGAGGCGGCACAGATACGCAGTATTTT. This sequence encodes CASSLGLAGGGTDTQYF.